This TCR beta chain was recovered during a study of shared clonotypes between healthy human individuals (dated by TCRdb to between 2020 and 2021). Regarding the research as a whole: Three men and a couple of women, aged 18 to 49 years, made up the cohort. For each donor, three plates each were used for CD4 naive and CD4 memory, two plates were used for CD8 naive, and one plate was used for CD8 memory. To estimate repertoire size and how much clonotypes are shared between individuals, the study performed deep sequencing of blood TCR repertoires from five healthy adults. To increase sequencing depth and limit assay-specific biases, different laboratories used diverse techniques to prepare libraries and sequence TCR repertoires. Between about 0.94 and 8.9 billion PBMCs per donor were obtained by leukapheresis.

General study outcomes and caveats: Rarefaction of sorted-subset datasets indicated incomplete sequencing despite the large sequencing depth. Sampling was restricted to blood, and TCR repertoires in tissue are likely to differ from TCR repertoires in blood. Pairwise subsampling indicated that sequencing depth was expected to affect the degree of clonotype sharing among donors. When four donors were compared, the shared fraction of clonotypes was around 5% for naive CD4, 3.5% to 4% for naive CD8, 2% to 2.5% for memory CD4, and roughly 0.43% for memory CD8. Estimated clonotype richness was generally larger for naive than for memory subsets. Because the study included only a small number of donors, the genetic and exposure-history diversity represented was limited. Compared with non-shared clonotypes, the clonotypes found in all four sorted-subset donors had higher generation probabilities.

V sheds 1 base and J sheds 5 bases, leaving 8 bases between their ends. The germline V gene gives CDR1 as MGHRA and CDR2 as YSYEKL. The CDR3 spans 13 residues, from the cysteine through the phenylalanine. Only the CDR3 region is kept as DNA, spanning 39 bases read in frame from base 1. Details on this clone: Its antigen remains undetermined. No clone much larger than this one lies a single base away; base qualities are absent.

Using the deep immunoSEQ assay, multiplex PCR amplified TCR CDR3 regions from genomic DNA. For each cell subset, the extracted genomic DNA was distributed evenly across all wells of several immunoSEQ 96-well plates, and each plate served as one replicate. For sorted subsets, roughly 0.2 ug genomic DNA, equal to 30,000 to 35,000 T cell genomes, was loaded into each replicate PCR. Purified libraries were quantified with a Qubit 3.0 fluorometer, sized on a Bioanalyzer 2100, and re-quantified with the KAPA Library Quantification kit. Every immunoSEQ 96-well plate was sequenced on a separate single-read 150-cycle Illumina NextSeq 550 flow cell. In the authors' own workflow: The immunoSEQ output contained only junctional sequences without quality scores, so filtering could not match that applied to full-length reads. To assign V/J genes and CDR3, sequences were annotated against IMGT germline references using PyIR, a Python wrapper for IgBLAST v1.9. Reads with weak V/J assignments (E-value above 1e-6), missing CDR3, stop codons, out-of-frame junctions, or ambiguous translated residues were removed. V3J clonotypes were defined as sequences sharing the same inferred V gene, J gene, and CDR3 amino acid sequence. Percentage overlap between repertoires was computed as shared unique clonotypes divided by the size of the smaller repertoire. Three approaches were used to assess repertoire richness: RTK rarefaction, the Chao1 estimator, and Recon v2.1 estimates of unobserved clonotypes. Generation probabilities for all TCRbeta clonotypes obtained by the gDNA method from a handful of donors were computed using OLGA. TCRdb re-hosts the immuneACCESS table, in-frame sequences only. Its copies lack some clones; in the studies checked, an unresolved V gene accounts for under half of them, and the cause for the rest is not known. V, J and clone size were drawn from that table, and D and trimming were deduced from the DNA. The sample has roughly 2.1 million clones on record, approximately 94% of them singletons. The biggest ten clones account for 1.5% to 2% of the sample.

CD8 naive samples consisted of CD45RO-negative cells that were positively selected for CCR7, yielding a CD45RA+CCR7+ population without TemRA cells. The donors were healthy, HIV-negative adults who had no recently reported acute infections or vaccinations. All donors were Caucasian adults living in Nashville, Tennessee, USA. Blood was collected by leukapheresis, and PBMCs were isolated by Ficoll-Histopaque density gradient centrifugation and then cryopreserved in liquid nitrogen vapor phase. Analytical flow cytometry was used to check the purity and quantity of each magnetically sorted T cell population. Genomic DNA was isolated from every sorted fraction and measured by UV absorbance on a Nanodrop 2000c.

Source material: naive CD8+ T cells from PBMCs. The cell subset or site tag for this specimen amounts to: CD45RA+CCR7+. The chain couples TRBV4-1 to TRBJ2-5; the D gene remains uncertain. The receptor was isolated from a man younger than 35 in good health. Some clones in this sample may be carry-over from other donors' samples. The DNA reads TGCGCCAGCAGCCAAGTTAATTTGGAGACCCAGTACTTC. Translated, it reads CASSQVNLETQYF.